This T cell receptor (beta chain) was captured in a study of T cells after yellow fever vaccination. Study-level points and caveats: There was a possibility that FACS-sorted repertoires contained abundant clonotypes contaminating from the bulk population.

This clonotype was picked up many times. The antigen remains unidentified. TCRdb redid the calling of the 5' RACE reads with MiXCR, one entry per CDR3 protein. In the table there are roughly 170,000 distinct CDR3 sequences, approximately 6.2% of which are singletons. Trimming took 6 bases from V and 4 from J, leaving 3 bases between them. This CDR3 spans 10 amino acids. CDR1 and CDR2 from the germline V gene are MNHNY and SVGAGI (reference sequence). This material consisted of CD4+ T cells sorted from PBMCs, taken on the day of the first yellow fever vaccination. This TCR came from a man younger than 30 who received the YFV17D yellow fever vaccine. The V call is TRBV6-6, the J call TRBJ2-5; D uncertain. This CDR3 reads CASRGETQYF. CDR3 in DNA: TGTGCCAGCAGAGGAGAGACCCAGTACTTC.